This T cell receptor (beta chain) was retrieved from a study of blood T cell repertoires in COVID-19 (dated by TCRdb to about 2020). At the level of the whole study: Samples covering the acute and convalescent phases of COVID-19 were provided by collaborators in the United States, Italy and Spain. The prospective study material was composed of cDNA or gDNA derived from T cells, B-cell-depleted T cells, or PBMCs. The dataset comprised deeply sampled blood TCRbeta repertoires from subjects exposed to, actively infected with, or recovered from COVID-19. The samples were drawn from the first 160 participants of the ongoing ImmuneRACE study and from some 1,300 subjects provided by 6 global collaborators. The repertoires were released in a freely available public database intended as a resource for research on the immune response to SARS-CoV-2. Where available, HLA class I and class II types were taken from metadata supplied by the sample provider and were not determined by assay-based typing. Nearly every sample came with metadata listing a de-identified subject ID, COVID-19 status, age in years and sex. General conclusions and limits of the study: The amount of clinical and demographic metadata varied by source and participant and was provided uncurated.

From a lookup of the germline V gene, CDR1 and CDR2 are LGHNA and YSLEER. The CDR3 holds 13 amino acids from the cysteine to the phenylalanine. Only CDR3 DNA remains: 39 bases, in frame from the first base. Between the V and J ends, shortened by 0 bases and 4 bases respectively, the junction contains 4 bases. Remarks on this clone: Which antigen it targets is not known. Base qualities are not at hand, and no much larger clone is one base apart.

The immunoSEQ Assay, a bias-controlled multiplex PCR, was used to amplify TCRbeta CDR3 regions from genomic DNA. In the authors' own workflow: Within the assay, amplification of reference gene primers was used to estimate how many nucleated cells each sample contained. To quantify the absolute abundance of each unique TCRbeta CDR3 rearrangement, sequence reads were collapsed and filtered. For each sample, productive Simpson clonality was calculated by taking the square root of Simpson's diversity index across productive rearrangements. The source is immuneACCESS, and TCRdb retained only in-frame sequences with V and J called. Part of the clones is not carried over; for the studies checked, unresolved V genes explain less than half of this, and the remainder is unexplained. The V and J calls and clone size come from that table; D and trimming were worked out from the DNA. Counted in this sample were about 180,000 clones; about 81% of them appeared once. The top ten hold 12% of the sample.

One collaborating source in Seattle enrolled patients during active infection and followed them longitudinally through the course of disease. Whole blood was collected in K2EDTA tubes by collaborating institutions according to the institutions' own protocols. Collaborator samples were shipped for TCRbeta analysis as frozen whole blood, isolated PBMCs, or DNA extracted from either sample type. This sequence uses TRBV4-3 and TRBJ1-5, with no D gene named confidently. This receptor was identified in a woman at least 80 years old with COVID-19, enrolled during active disease. Material: peripheral blood. The DNA sequence reads TGCGCCAGCAGCCAAGATATGAATCAGCCCCAGCATTTT. It is translated as CASSQDMNQPQHF.